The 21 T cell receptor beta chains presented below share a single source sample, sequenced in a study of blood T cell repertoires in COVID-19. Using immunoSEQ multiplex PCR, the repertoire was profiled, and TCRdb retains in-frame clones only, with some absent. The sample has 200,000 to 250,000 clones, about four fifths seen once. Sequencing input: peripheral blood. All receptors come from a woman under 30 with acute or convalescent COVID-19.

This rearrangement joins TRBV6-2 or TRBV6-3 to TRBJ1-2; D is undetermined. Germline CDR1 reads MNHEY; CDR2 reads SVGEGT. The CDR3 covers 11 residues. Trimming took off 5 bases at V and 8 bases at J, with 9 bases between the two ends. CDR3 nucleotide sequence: TGTGCCAGCAGTGGGCCTTGGGGCTACACCTTC. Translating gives CASSGPWGYTF.

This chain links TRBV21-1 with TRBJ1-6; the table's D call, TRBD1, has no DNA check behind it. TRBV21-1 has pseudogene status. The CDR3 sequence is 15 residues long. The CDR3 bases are TGTGCCAGCAGCAACCGGGACAGGGGGGGTTCACCCCTCCACTTT. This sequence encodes CASSNRDRGGSPLHF.

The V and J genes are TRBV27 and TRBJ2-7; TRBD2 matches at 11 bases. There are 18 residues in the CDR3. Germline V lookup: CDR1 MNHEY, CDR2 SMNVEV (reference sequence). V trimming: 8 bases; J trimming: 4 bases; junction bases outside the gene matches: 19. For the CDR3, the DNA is TGTGCCAGCTCAAAATCCACTAGCGGGAGAATAATATCGTACGAGCAGTACTTC. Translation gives CASSKSTSGRIISYEQYF.

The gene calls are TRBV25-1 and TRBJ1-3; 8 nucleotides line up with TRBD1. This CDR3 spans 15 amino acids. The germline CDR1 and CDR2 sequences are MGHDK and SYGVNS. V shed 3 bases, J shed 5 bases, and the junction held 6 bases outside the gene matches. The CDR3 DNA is TGTGCCAGCAGTGACCCCACAGGGGGGAGAAACACCATATATTTT. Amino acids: CASSDPTGGRNTIYF.

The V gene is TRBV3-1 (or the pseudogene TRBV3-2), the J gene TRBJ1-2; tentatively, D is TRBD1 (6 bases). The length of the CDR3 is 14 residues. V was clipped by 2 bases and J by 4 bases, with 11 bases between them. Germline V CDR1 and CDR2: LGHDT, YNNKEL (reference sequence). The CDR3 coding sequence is TGTGCCAGCAGCCAAAGGGGGGGCATCTATGGCTACACCTTC. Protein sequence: CASSQRGGIYGYTF.

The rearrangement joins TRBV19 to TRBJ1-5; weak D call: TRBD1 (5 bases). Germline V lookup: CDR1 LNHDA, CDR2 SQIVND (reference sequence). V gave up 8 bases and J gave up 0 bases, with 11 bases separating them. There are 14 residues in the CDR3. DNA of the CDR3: TGTGCCAGTGGGGGACTTTATAGCAATCAGCCCCAGCATTTT. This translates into CASGGLYSNQPQHF.

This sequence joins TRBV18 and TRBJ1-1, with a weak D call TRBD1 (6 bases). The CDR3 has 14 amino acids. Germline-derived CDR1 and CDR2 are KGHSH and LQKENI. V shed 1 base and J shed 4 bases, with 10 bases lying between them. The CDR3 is CASSPRQEGTEAFF. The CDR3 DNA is TGTGCCAGCTCACCACGACAGGAAGGCACTGAAGCTTTCTTT. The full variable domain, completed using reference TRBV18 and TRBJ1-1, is NAGVMQNPRHLVRRRGQEARLRCSPMKGHSHVYWYRQLPEEGLKFMVYLQKENIIDESGMPKERFSAEFPKEGPSILRIQQVVRGDSAAYFCASSPRQEGTEAFFGQGTRLTVV.

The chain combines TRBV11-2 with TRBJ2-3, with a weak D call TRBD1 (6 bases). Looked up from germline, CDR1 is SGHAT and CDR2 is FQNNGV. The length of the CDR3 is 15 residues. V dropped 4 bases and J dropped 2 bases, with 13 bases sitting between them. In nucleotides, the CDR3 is TGTGCCAGCAGCTACCGAGGGGGAGTCACAGATACGCAGTATTTT. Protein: CASSYRGGVTDTQYF. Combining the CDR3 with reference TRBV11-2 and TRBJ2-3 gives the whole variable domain EAGVAQSPRYKIIEKRQSVAFWCNPISGHATLYWYQQILGQGPKLLIQFQNNGVVDDSQLPKDRFSAERLKGVDSTLKIQPAKLEDSAVYLCASSYRGGVTDTQYFGPGTRLTVL.

CDR3 coding DNA: TGTGCCAGCAGCTTGAGGGACCCCGGGGGGGGGCAGTATTTT. This translates into CASSLRDPGGGQYF. V gene TRBV5-5 combines with J gene TRBJ2-3, with 8 bases fitting TRBD2. The CDR3 is 14 residues long. Germline V gene sequence: CDR1 SGHKS, CDR2 YYEKEE (reference sequence). The junction had 9 bases not matched to a gene; V was cut back by 1 base and J by 11 bases. The variable domain in full, with the rest retrieved from reference TRBV5-5 and TRBJ2-3, is DAGVTQSPTHLIKTRGQQVTLRCSPISGHKSVSWYQQVLGQGPQFIFQYYEKEERGRGNFPDRFSARQFPNYSSELNVNALLLGDSALYLCASSLRDPGGGQYFGPGTRLTVL.

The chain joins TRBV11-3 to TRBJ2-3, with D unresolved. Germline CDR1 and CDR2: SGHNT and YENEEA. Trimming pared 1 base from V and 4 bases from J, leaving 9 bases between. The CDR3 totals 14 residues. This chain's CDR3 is CASSLGQPSDTQYF. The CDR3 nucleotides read TGTGCCAGCAGCTTAGGACAACCCTCAGATACGCAGTATTTT.

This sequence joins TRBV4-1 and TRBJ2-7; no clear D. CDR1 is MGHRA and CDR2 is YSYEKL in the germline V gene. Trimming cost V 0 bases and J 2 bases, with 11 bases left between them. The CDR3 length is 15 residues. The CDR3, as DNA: TGCGCCAGCAGCCAAGATTCGGAGTCCCCCTACGAGCAGTACTTC. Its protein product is CASSQDSESPYEQYF.

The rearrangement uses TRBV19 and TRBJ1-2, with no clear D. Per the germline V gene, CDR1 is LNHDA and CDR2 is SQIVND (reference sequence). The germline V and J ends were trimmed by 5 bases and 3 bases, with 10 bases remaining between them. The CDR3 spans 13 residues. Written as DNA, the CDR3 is TGTGCCAGTAGTGCCCTGACTGACTATGGCTACACCTTC. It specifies CASSALTDYGYTF.

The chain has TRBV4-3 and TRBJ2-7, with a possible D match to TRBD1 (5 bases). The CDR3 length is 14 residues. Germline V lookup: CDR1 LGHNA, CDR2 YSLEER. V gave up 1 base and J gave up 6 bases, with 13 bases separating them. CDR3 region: CASSQVSRAVEQYF. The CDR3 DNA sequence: TGCGCCAGCAGCCAAGTGTCCAGGGCCGTCGAGCAGTACTTC.

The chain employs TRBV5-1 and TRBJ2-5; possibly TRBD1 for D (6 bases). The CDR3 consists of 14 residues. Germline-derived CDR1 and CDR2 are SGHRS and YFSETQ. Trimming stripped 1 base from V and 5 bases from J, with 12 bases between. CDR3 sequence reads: CASSLRARGETQYF. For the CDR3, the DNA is TGCGCCAGCAGCTTGAGGGCAAGGGGGGAGACCCAGTACTTC.

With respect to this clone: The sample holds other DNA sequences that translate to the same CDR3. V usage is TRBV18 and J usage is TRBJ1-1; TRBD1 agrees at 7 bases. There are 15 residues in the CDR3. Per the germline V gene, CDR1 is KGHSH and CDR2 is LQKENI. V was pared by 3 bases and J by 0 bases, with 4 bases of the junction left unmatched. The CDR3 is CASSPGQNMNTEAFF. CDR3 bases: TGTGCCAGCTCACCGGGACAGAACATGAACACTGAAGCTTTCTTT.

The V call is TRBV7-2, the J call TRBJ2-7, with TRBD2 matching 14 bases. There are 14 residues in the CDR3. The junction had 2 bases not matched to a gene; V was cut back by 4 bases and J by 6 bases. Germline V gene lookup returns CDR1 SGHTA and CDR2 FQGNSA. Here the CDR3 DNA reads TGTGCCAGCAGCTCCGGACTAGCGGGAGGCGAGCAGTACTTC. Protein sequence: CASSSGLAGGEQYF.

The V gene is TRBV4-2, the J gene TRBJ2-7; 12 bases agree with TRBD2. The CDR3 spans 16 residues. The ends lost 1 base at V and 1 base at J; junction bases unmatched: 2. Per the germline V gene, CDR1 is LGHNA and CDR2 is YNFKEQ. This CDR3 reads CASSQGLAGGSYEQYF. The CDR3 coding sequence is TGTGCCAGCAGCCAAGGTCTAGCGGGAGGGTCCTACGAGCAGTACTTC.

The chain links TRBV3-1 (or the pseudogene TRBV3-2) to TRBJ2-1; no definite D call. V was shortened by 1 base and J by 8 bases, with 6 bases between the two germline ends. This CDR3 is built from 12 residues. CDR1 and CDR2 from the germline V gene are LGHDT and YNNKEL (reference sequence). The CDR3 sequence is CASSQVIHEQFF. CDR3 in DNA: TGTGCCAGCAGCCAAGTAATTCATGAGCAGTTCTTC.

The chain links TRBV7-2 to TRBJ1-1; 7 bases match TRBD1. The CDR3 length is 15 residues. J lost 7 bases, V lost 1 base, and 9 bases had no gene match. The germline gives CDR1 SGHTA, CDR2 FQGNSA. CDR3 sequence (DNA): TGTGCCAGCAGCTTAGAGTGGGGACAGAGAATTGAAGCTTTCTTT. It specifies CASSLEWGQRIEAFF. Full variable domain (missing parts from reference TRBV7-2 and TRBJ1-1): GAGVSQSPSNKVTEKGKDVELRCDPISGHTALYWYRQSLGQGLEFLIYFQGNSAPDKSGLPSDRFSAERTGGSVSTLTIQRTQQEDSAVYLCASSLEWGQRIEAFFGQGTRLTVV.

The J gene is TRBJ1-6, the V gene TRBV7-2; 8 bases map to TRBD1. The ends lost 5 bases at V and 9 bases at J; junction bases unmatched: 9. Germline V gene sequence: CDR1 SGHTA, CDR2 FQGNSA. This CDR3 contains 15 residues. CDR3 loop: CASSAGGTGFSPLHF. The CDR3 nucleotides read TGTGCCAGCAGCGCAGGTGGGACAGGTTTTTCACCCCTCCACTTT.

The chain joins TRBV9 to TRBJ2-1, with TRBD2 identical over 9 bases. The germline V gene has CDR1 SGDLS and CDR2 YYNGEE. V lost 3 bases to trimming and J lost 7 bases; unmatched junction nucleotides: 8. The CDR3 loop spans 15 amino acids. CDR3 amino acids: CASSAAGGTANEQFF. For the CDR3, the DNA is TGTGCCAGCAGCGCCGCGGGGGGGACTGCGAATGAGCAGTTCTTC.